One and the same sample provided the 2 T cell receptor beta chains below, sequenced in a study of identical twins (dated by TCRdb to 2016 to 2017). The library was generated by 5' RACE. The data were produced on an Illumina HiSeq 2000. The public reads were reanalyzed by TCRdb: fastp trimming at Q25, MiXCR alignment, in-frame beta chains only. Every distinct CDR3 protein forms one entry, paired with its most common genes and DNA. This sample lists more than 400,000 distinct CDR3 sequences; about 15% were detected once. The ten largest clones represent 0.44% of the sample. These records were also assigned to another study, of yellow fever vaccine responses in identical twins.

The specimen sequenced was CD4+ T cells sorted from blood. These receptors were obtained from a woman in her late teens or twenties in good health.

The chain uses TRBV20-1 and TRBJ1-1; D not resolved. Germline V lookup: CDR1 DFQATT, CDR2 SNEGSKA (reference sequence). The V gene lost 3 bases and the J gene lost 5 bases, with 13 bases spanning the gap. This CDR3 is built from 13 residues. The CDR3: CSASDGRRTEAFF. The CDR3 bases are TGCAGTGCTAGCGATGGTCGGAGGACTGAAGCTTTCTTT.

V usage is TRBV25-1 and J usage is TRBJ2-7, with 7 nucleotides matching TRBD1. CDR1 MGHDK and CDR2 SYGVNS come from the germline V gene. The V segment lost 3 bases and the J segment 2 bases; nucleotides outside the gene matches: 7. There are 15 residues in the CDR3. The CDR3 is CASSETGLVPYEQYF. The CDR3 nucleotides read TGTGCCAGCAGTGAGACAGGGCTTGTCCCCTACGAGCAGTACTTC.